Given below is one TCR beta chain in context. What antigen it recognizes has not been identified. Base qualities are not recorded, but no much larger clone differs from it by a single base. This entry comes from a study of shared clonotypes between healthy human individuals (TCRdb year 2020). Background for the entire study: The cohort included a few men and a couple of women between 18 and 49 years of age. For each donor, CD4 naive and CD4 memory were each given three plates, CD8 naive was given two plates, and CD8 memory was given one plate. To estimate repertoire size and how much clonotype sharing occurs between individuals, the study deeply sequenced the blood TCR repertoires of several healthy adults. To increase sequencing depth and limit assay-specific biases, TCR repertoire library preparation and sequencing were carried out by different laboratories using diverse techniques. Leukapheresis yielded between about 0.94 and 8.9 billion PBMCs per donor. What the authors observed across the whole study: The genetic and exposure-history diversity represented was limited by the small number of donors. Naive subsets generally had larger estimated clonotype richness than memory subsets. Approximately 4.8% of naive CD4, 3% to 3.5% of naive CD8, 2% to 2.5% of memory CD4, and 0.4% of memory CD8 clonotypes were shared across four donors. Based on pairwise subsampling, the degree of clonotype sharing among donors was expected to be affected by sequencing depth. Sampling was limited to blood, and TCR repertoires in tissue likely differ from TCR repertoires in blood. Incomplete sequencing was indicated by rarefaction of sorted-subset datasets, despite the large sequencing depth. Compared with non-shared clonotypes, the clonotypes found in all four sorted-subset donors had higher generation probabilities.

Using the deep immunoSEQ assay, multiplex PCR amplified TCR CDR3 regions from genomic DNA. Extracted genomic DNA from each cell subset was distributed evenly across all wells of several immunoSEQ 96-well plates, and each plate was treated as a replicate. For sorted subsets, approximately 200 ng of genomic DNA, equivalent to 30,000 or so T cell genomes, went into each replicate PCR. The purified libraries were quantified using a Qubit 3.0 fluorometer, sized with a Bioanalyzer 2100, and then quantified again using the KAPA Library Quantification kit. A separate single-read 150-cycle Illumina NextSeq 550 flow cell was used to sequence each immunoSEQ 96-well plate. The original pipeline was this. Because the immunoSEQ output held only junctional sequences and lacked quality scores, the filtering could not match the filtering applied to full-length reads. To assign V/J genes and CDR3, sequences were annotated using PyIR, a Python wrapper for IgBLAST v1.9, with IMGT germline references. Reads were removed for weak V/J assignments (E-value above 1e-6), missing CDR3, stop codons, out-of-frame junctions, or ambiguous translated residues. V3J clonotypes were defined as sequences sharing the same inferred V gene, J gene, and CDR3 amino acid sequence. The percentage overlap between two repertoires was calculated by dividing the number of shared unique clonotypes by the size of the smaller repertoire. Three approaches were used to assess repertoire richness: RTK rarefaction, the Chao1 estimator, and Recon v2.1 estimates of unobserved clonotypes. Generation probabilities for all TCRbeta clonotypes obtained by the gDNA method from a handful of donors were computed using OLGA. Sourced from immuneACCESS, this table was stored by TCRdb with only in-frame sequences that have V and J called. A share of the clones is absent; for the studies checked, an unresolved V gene accounts for under half, and the remainder has no known explanation. V, J and clone size are those of that table, while D and trimming were read from the DNA. A total of 1,500,000 or so clones appear in this sample, 97% to 99% of them only once. Approximately 0.4% of the sample comes from the top ten.

Donors were healthy HIV-negative adults with no recently reported acute infections or vaccinations. Only Caucasian adults living in Nashville, Tennessee, USA were represented among the donors. CD4+ T cells were enriched through magnetic negative selection, after which naive cells were positively selected on CD45RA and the remaining negative fraction served as the memory subset. After blood collection by leukapheresis, PBMCs were isolated using Ficoll-Histopaque density gradient centrifugation and then cryopreserved in the vapor phase of liquid nitrogen. Analytical flow cytometry was used to check the purity and quantity of every magnetically sorted T cell population. Genomic DNA was isolated from every sorted fraction and measured by UV absorbance on a Nanodrop 2000c. Inclusive of the bounding cysteine and phenylalanine, the CDR3 is 15 residues long. The DNA shown is the 45-base CDR3, in frame from base 1. After removal of 7 bases from V and 7 bases from J, the junction retains 13 bases not matched to a gene. As encoded in the germline V gene, CDR1 is MNHNS while CDR2 is SASEGT.

The sequenced sample was naive CD4+ T cells sorted from blood. Per the publication, the cell subset or site label means: CD45RA+ positively selected. This chain joins TRBV6-1 to TRBJ2-7, with TRBD2 identical over 10 junction bases. The source of this sequence is a man under 40 in good health. The base sequence is TGTGCCAGCACAGCTAGCGGGGGATCCTCGATAGAGCAGTACTTC. Its protein is CASTASGGSSIEQYF.